The clone carrying this T cell receptor (beta chain) was detected only once. As processed by the authors: Amplification of reference gene primers was used by the study to estimate nucleated cell counts. Sequenced by immunoSEQ multiplex PCR; TCRdb stores in-frame clones only, minus some. From that table come the V and J calls and clone size; the DNA was used to work out D and trimming. The sample includes roughly 45,000 clones, more than 80% seen only once; the top ten take roughly 1%. The data are from a study of blood T cell repertoires in COVID-19. Study in general: Some COVID-19 samples were acute and others convalescent; all came from the United States, Italy and Spain. PBMCs, B-cell-depleted T cells, or T cells were the source of the cDNA or gDNA that made up the material.

Patients at the Seattle site were enrolled during active infection and followed longitudinally. CDR1 and CDR2 (germline): SGHTA, FQGNSA. V dropped 6 bases and J dropped 7; count of bases not matched to a gene: 10. The CDR3 length is 15 residues. The J gene is TRBJ2-2, the V gene TRBV7-2, with 8 bases fitting TRBD2. Sequencing was performed on peripheral blood. The TCR originated in a man aged 60 to 75 with COVID-19, enrolled during active disease. The CDR3 sequence: CASSLSGGGIGELFF. The DNA for the CDR3 is TGTGCCAGCAGTTTGAGCGGGGGCGGTATCGGGGAGCTGTTTTTT.